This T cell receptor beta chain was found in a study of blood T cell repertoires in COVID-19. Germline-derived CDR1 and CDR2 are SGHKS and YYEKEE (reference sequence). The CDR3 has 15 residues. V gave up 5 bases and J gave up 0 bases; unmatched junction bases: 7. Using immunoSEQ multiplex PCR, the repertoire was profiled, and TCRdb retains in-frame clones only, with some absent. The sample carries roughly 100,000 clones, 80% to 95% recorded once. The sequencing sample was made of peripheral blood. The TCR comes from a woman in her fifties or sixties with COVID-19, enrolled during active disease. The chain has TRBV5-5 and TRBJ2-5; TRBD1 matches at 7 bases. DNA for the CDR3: TGTGCCAGCAGAAAAGGGACAGCGTACCAAGAGACCCAGTACTTC. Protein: CASRKGTAYQETQYF.